The present T cell receptor (beta chain) was sequenced within a study of read filtering for tumor transcriptome and immune sequencing. Germline V gene lookup returns CDR1 MNHNY and CDR2 SVGAGI (reference sequence). The J segment lost 0 bases and the V segment lost 6 bases, leaving 9 bases of the junction unmatched. The CDR3 length is 16 residues. The library was built from 400 to 500 ng RNA with molecular barcoded adaptors for alpha/delta and beta/gamma chains. From the reads, TCRdb called clonotypes with MiXCR, one entry per CDR3 protein. The sample lists about 39,000 distinct CDR3 sequences, about 13% occurring once. This clonotype was detected ten times or more.

The receptor comes from a donor at least 40 years old with multiple myeloma. The specimen sequenced was a population of CD138-negative cells sorted from bone marrow. V and J are TRBV6-6 and TRBJ2-7; 9 bases map to TRBD1. The CDR3 DNA sequence: TGTGCCAGCAGGCTGACCGGGACAGGGCACTCCTACGAGCAGTACTTC. It yields the protein CASRLTGTGHSYEQYF.